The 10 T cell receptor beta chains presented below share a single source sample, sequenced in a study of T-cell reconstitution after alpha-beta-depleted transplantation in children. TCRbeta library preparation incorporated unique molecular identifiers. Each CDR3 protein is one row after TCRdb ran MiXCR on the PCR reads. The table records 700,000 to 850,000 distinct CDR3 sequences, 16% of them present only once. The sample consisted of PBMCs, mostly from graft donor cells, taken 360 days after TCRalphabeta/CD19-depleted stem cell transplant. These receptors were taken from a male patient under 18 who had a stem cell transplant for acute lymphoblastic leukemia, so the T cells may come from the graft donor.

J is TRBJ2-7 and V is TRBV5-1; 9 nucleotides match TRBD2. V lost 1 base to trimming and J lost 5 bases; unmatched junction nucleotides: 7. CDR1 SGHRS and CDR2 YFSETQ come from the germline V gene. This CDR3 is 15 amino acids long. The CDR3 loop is CASSLSGGRQNEQYF. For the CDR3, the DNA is TGCGCCAGCAGCTTGAGCGGGGGGCGACAAAACGAGCAGTACTTC.

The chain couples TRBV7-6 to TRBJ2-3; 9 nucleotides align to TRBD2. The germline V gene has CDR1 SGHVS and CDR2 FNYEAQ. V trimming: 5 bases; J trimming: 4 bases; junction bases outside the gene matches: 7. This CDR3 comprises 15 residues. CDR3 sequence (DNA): TGTGCCAGCAGCAACAGCGGGAGGTATTCAGATACGCAGTATTTT. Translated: CASSNSGRYSDTQYF.

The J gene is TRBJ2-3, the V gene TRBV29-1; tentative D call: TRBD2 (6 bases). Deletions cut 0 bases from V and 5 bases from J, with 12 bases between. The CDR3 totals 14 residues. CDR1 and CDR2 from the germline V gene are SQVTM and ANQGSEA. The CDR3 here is CSVEDLGLIDTQYF. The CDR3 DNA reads TGCAGCGTTGAAGATCTGGGACTTATAGATACGCAGTATTTT.

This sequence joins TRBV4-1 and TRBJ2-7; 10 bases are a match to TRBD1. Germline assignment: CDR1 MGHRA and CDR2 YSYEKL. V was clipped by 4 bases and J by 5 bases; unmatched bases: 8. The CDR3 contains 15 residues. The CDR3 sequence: CASSLTPGQGNEQYF. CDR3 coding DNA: TGCGCCAGCAGCCTAACGCCGGGACAGGGGAACGAGCAGTACTTC.

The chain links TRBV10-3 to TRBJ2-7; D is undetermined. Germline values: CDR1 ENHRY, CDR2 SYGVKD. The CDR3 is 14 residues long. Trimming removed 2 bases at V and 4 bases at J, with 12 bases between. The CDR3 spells CAISEGVSAYEQYF. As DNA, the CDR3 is TGTGCCATCAGTGAGGGAGTATCCGCGTACGAGCAGTACTTC.

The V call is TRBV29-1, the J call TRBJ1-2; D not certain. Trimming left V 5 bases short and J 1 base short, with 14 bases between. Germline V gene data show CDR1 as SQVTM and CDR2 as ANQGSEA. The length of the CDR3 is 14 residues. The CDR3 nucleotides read TGCAGCGTTTTGTCCGAGCCTTTTAACTATGGCTACACCTTC. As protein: CSVLSEPFNYGYTF.

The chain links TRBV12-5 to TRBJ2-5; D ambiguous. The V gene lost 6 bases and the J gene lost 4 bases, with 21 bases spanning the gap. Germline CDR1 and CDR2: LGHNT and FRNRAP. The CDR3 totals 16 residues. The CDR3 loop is CASGPLTDPIGETQYF. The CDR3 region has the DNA TGTGCTAGTGGACCCTTGACGGATCCAATCGGAGAGACCCAGTACTTC.

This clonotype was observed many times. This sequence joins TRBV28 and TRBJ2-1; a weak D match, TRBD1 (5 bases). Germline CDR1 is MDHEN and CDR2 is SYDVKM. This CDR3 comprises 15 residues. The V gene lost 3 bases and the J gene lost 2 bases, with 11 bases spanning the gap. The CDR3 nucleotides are TGTGCCAGCAGTTTTAGGGGCCCTACCTACAATGAGCAGTTCTTC. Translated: CASSFRGPTYNEQFF.

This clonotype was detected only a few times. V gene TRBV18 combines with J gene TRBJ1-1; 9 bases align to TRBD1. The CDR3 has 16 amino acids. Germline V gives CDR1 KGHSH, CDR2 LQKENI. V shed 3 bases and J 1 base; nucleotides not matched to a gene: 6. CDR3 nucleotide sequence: TGTGCCAGCTCACCTACAGGGGGCGCGAGGAACACTGAAGCTTTCTTT. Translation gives CASSPTGGARNTEAFF.

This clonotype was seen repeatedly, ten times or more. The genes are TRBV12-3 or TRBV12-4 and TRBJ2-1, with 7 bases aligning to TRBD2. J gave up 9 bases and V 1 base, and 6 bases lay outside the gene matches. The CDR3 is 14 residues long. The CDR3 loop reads CASSLGLAVGEQFF. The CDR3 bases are TGTGCCAGCAGTTTAGGGCTAGCGGTTGGTGAGCAGTTCTTC.